The 19 T cell receptor beta chains reported below all come from one sample, sequenced in a study of OX40 agonist ivuxolimab in advanced cancers. Repertoires were generated with immunoSEQ multiplex PCR, while TCRdb's copy carries only in-frame clones and drops some. The sample yields about 40,000 clones, around 88% seen once. The sample in question was CD4+ or CD8+ T cells sorted from blood, obtained in a trial of the OX40 agonist ivuxolimab. The receptors stem from an adult with an advanced solid tumor such as melanoma, head and neck, liver or kidney cancer.

For this clone: The junction departs from the called germline gene at one end, perhaps through a read error. The genes are TRBV7-7 and TRBJ2-7; no definite D call. The germline V gene has CDR1 SSHAT and CDR2 FNYEAQ (reference sequence). The CDR3 is 13 amino acids. The CDR3 reads CASSPGRAYEQYF. The CDR3 nucleotides read TGTGCTAGCAGCCCAGGTCGGGCCTACGAGCAGTACTTC.

The CDR3 sequence is CASSFSQADSYEQYF. In DNA form, the CDR3 reads TGCGCCAGCAGCTTTTCGCAGGCTGACTCCTACGAGCAGTACTTC. This chain links TRBV5-1 with TRBJ2-7; D call uncertain. Trimming took 2 bases from V and 0 from J, leaving 12 bases between them. Germline V gene lookup returns CDR1 SGHRS and CDR2 YFSETQ. This CDR3 is 15 amino acids long.

The chain combines TRBV27 with TRBJ1-1; 7 bases are shared with TRBD1. Trimming at V came to 3 bases and at J to 5 bases, leaving 3 bases not matched to a gene. CDR1 is MNHEY, CDR2 SMNVEV, per germline (reference sequence). CDR3 size: 13 residues. The CDR3 here is CASSLDRNTEAFF. The CDR3 nucleotides are TGTGCCAGCAGTTTGGACAGGAATACTGAAGCTTTCTTT.

J is TRBJ1-5 and V is TRBV27; D gene uncertain. The CDR3 loop spans 13 amino acids. Germline-derived CDR1 and CDR2 are MNHEY and SMNVEV (reference sequence). Deletions cut 6 bases from V and 6 bases from J, with 12 bases between. The CDR3 DNA reads as TGTGCCAGCAGGCCTACGGGGTCTCAGCCCCAGCATTTT. This translates into CASRPTGSQPQHF.

V is TRBV6-5 and J is TRBJ2-1, with 9 bases identical to TRBD1. The CDR3 has 15 amino acids. Unmatched junction bases numbered 4, after V lost 4 bases and J lost 3 bases. CDR1 and CDR2 (germline): MNHEY, SVGAGI. CDR3 residues: CASSSPGQGYNEQFF. In DNA form, the CDR3 reads TGTGCCAGCAGTTCGCCGGGACAGGGCTACAATGAGCAGTTCTTC.

The chain uses TRBV7-9 and TRBJ2-1; D may be TRBD2 (6 bases). Per the germline V gene, CDR1 is SEHNR and CDR2 is FQNEAQ (reference sequence). Trimming removed 5 bases at V and 5 bases at J, with 16 bases between. The CDR3 extends over 15 amino acids. DNA for the CDR3: TGTGCCAGCAGCCCTCAGGGACTGATGAACAATGAGCAGTTCTTC. It specifies CASSPQGLMNNEQFF.

The gene calls are TRBV9 and TRBJ2-5; D ambiguous. The CDR3 extends over 14 amino acids. Germline loops: CDR1 SGDLS, CDR2 YYNGEE. The germline V and J ends were trimmed by 0 bases and 0 bases, with 6 bases remaining between them. In DNA, the CDR3 is TGTGCCAGCAGCGTAGGATGGGACCAAGAGACCCAGTACTTC. Translation gives CASSVGWDQETQYF.

The rearrangement joins TRBV7-6 to TRBJ2-2; 8 bases map to TRBD2. CDR1 is SGHVS and CDR2 is FNYEAQ in the germline V gene. CDR3 length: 15 residues. The junction had 7 bases not matched to a gene; V was cut back by 5 bases and J by 5 bases. The chain's CDR3 is CASSAGGGRTGELFF. The CDR3, as DNA: TGTGCCAGCAGCGCGGGGGGCGGGAGGACCGGGGAGCTGTTTTTT.

This rearrangement joins TRBV10-1 to TRBJ2-2, with TRBD1 identical over 9 bases. Germline V gene sequence: CDR1 WNHNN, CDR2 SYGVQD (reference sequence). The V gene end was trimmed by 3 bases and the J gene end by 5 bases; junction bases not matched to a gene: 7. The CDR3 totals 16 residues. CDR3 protein: CASSDPGQGETGELFF. DNA for the CDR3: TGCGCCAGCAGTGATCCGGGACAGGGTGAGACCGGGGAGCTGTTTTTT.

J is TRBJ2-4 and V is TRBV13; D possibly uses TRBD1 or TRBD2 (5 bases each). Germline loops: CDR1 PRHDT, CDR2 FYEKMQ (reference sequence). V was pared by 4 bases and J by 1 base, with 11 bases between. The CDR3 is made up of 15 amino acids. CDR3 bases: TGTGCCAGCAGCTACGGGACCCACGCCAAAAACATTCAGTACTTC. Translating gives CASSYGTHAKNIQYF.

The CDR3 DNA follows: TGTGCCAGCAGCTCACTCCGGACAGGGACGCGTAAAAACATTCAGTACTTC. Amino acids: CASSSLRTGTRKNIQYF. The genes are TRBV11-2 and TRBJ2-4, with 8 bases aligning to TRBD1. V dropped 4 bases and J dropped 4; count of bases not matched to a gene: 12. The CDR3 runs 17 residues. The germline V gene encodes CDR1 SGHAT and CDR2 FQNNGV. Full variable domain (missing parts from reference TRBV11-2 and TRBJ2-4): EAGVAQSPRYKIIEKRQSVAFWCNPISGHATLYWYQQILGQGPKLLIQFQNNGVVDDSQLPKDRFSAERLKGVDSTLKIQPAKLEDSAVYLCASSSLRTGTRKNIQYFGAGTRLSVL.

The chain uses TRBV27 and TRBJ2-3; TRBD2 agrees at 11 bases. This CDR3 spans 15 amino acids. Per the germline V gene, CDR1 is MNHEY and CDR2 is SMNVEV (reference sequence). Germline trimming cut 3 bases from V and 2 bases from J; bases unmatched to any gene: 1. CDR3 sequence: CASSLTSGNTDTQYF. CDR3 DNA sequence: TGTGCCAGCAGTTTGACTAGCGGGAACACAGATACGCAGTATTTT.

The chain carries TRBV7-6 and TRBJ2-2; D is unclear. V lost 3 bases and J 0 bases, leaving 11 bases between the germline ends. Per the germline V gene, CDR1 is SGHVS and CDR2 is FNYEAQ. CDR3 size: 16 residues. The CDR3: CASSFLPGANTGELFF. CDR3 DNA sequence: TGTGCCAGCAGCTTTCTGCCTGGGGCGAACACCGGGGAGCTGTTTTTT.

This chain joins TRBV6-6 and TRBJ1-1; D gene unclear. The CDR3 totals 12 residues. CDR1 and CDR2 (germline): MNHNY, SVGAGI (reference sequence). V lost 2 bases, J lost 3 bases, and 4 bases lay in between. This CDR3 is CASSYHDTEAFF. CDR3 DNA: TGTGCCAGCAGTTACCACGACACTGAAGCTTTCTTT.

This chain joins TRBV23-1 and TRBJ1-3; the match to TRBD1 covers 9 bases. TRBV23-1 is noted as an ORF with a role that remains uncertain. The CDR3 totals 16 residues. The V gene end was trimmed by 3 bases and the J gene end by 3 bases; junction bases not matched to a gene: 6. CDR3 bases: TGCGCCAGCAGTCATCTGGGACAGGGATTTGGAAACACCATATATTTT. It encodes CASSHLGQGFGNTIYF.

The rearrangement links TRBV19 to TRBJ2-7, with D tentatively TRBD2 (5 bases). The CDR3 totals 13 residues. With 3 bases removed from V and 5 bases from J, the gap between germline ends came to 11 bases. Germline V CDR1 and CDR2: LNHDA, SQIVND (reference sequence). The CDR3 region is CASSMSGRNEQYF. CDR3 nucleotides: TGTGCCAGTAGTATGAGCGGTCGGAACGAGCAGTACTTC. Full variable domain (missing parts from reference TRBV19 and TRBJ2-7): DGGITQSPKYLFRKEGQNVTLSCEQNLNHDAMYWYRQDPGQGLRLIYYSQIVNDFQKGDIAEGYSVSREKKESFPLTVTSAQKNPTAFYLCASSMSGRNEQYFGPGTRLTVT.

The V call is TRBV29-1, the J call TRBJ2-5; tentatively, D is TRBD1 or TRBD2 (6 bases each). The CDR3 is 14 residues long. The germline V gene has CDR1 SQVTM and CDR2 ANQGSEA. The CDR3 nucleotides are TGCAGTCCTTGTGGGGGGCAGGGGCGCGAGACCCAGTACTTC. It yields the protein CSPCGGQGRETQYF.

This clone has just one count. V is TRBV7-9 and J is TRBJ2-3, with TRBD2 as a possible D gene (6 bases). Germline V gives CDR1 SEHNR, CDR2 FQNEAQ (reference sequence). This CDR3 region has 15 residues. The V end was cut by 1 base, the J end by 4 bases, with 12 bases between. The CDR3 bases are TGTGCCAGCAGCTTAGTGGAGGGAGGACCAGATACGCAGTATTTT. Protein sequence: CASSLVEGGPDTQYF. The complete variable domain, with remaining parts taken from reference TRBV7-9 and TRBJ2-3, reads DTGVSQNPRHKITKRGQNVTFRCDPISEHNRLYWYRQTLGQGPEFLTYFQNEAQLEKSRLLSDRFSAERPKGSFSTLEIQRTEQGDSAMYLCASSLVEGGPDTQYFGPGTRLTVL.

The chain employs TRBV12-5 and TRBJ2-7; possibly TRBD1 or TRBD2 for D (5 bases each). CDR1 is LGHNT and CDR2 is FRNRAP in the germline V gene. Deletions cut 4 bases from V and 3 bases from J, with 16 bases between. The CDR3 runs to 15 residues. CDR3 sequence reads: CASGSGTGGDYEQYF. The DNA for the CDR3 is TGTGCTAGTGGTTCCGGGACCGGCGGCGACTACGAGCAGTACTTC.